Listed here are 14 T cell receptor beta chains from one sample, sequenced in a study of CD8 T cells in ankylosing spondylitis. Each CDR3 protein gets one entry after TCRdb re-called the 5' RACE reads with MiXCR. The sample contains hundreds of thousands of distinct CDR3 sequences, around a quarter of which appear only once. The specimen was blood, either unsorted or a sorted T cell fraction (not recorded which). These receptor sequences come from a male donor with ankylosing spondylitis or in good health (not recorded which).

This clonotype has ten or more counts. CDR3 DNA: TGCAGCGTCGGGGGTGGCGGGAGCTCCTACGAGCAGTACTTC. It is translated as CSVGGGGSSYEQYF. The chain joins TRBV29-1 to TRBJ2-7, with 7 bases that match TRBD2. V lost 6 bases to trimming and J lost 0 bases; unmatched junction nucleotides: 8. Looked up from germline, CDR1 is SQVTM and CDR2 is ANQGSEA. The CDR3 length is 14 residues.

This clonotype was recorded at least ten times. The chain combines TRBV5-1 with TRBJ2-2; the D is unclear. This CDR3 contains 13 residues. V gave up 0 bases and J gave up 3 bases, with 3 bases separating them. The V gene's germline CDR1 is SGHRS and CDR2 YFSETQ. The CDR3 spells CASSLAYTGELFF. The CDR3 DNA reads as TGCGCCAGCAGCTTGGCTTACACCGGGGAGCTGTTTTTT.

The chain is built from TRBV29-1 and TRBJ1-5; TRBD1 might be the D (5 bases). Germline CDR1 reads SQVTM; CDR2 reads ANQGSEA. V lost 4 bases, J lost 3 bases, and 7 bases lay in between. The CDR3 covers 12 residues. The CDR3, as DNA: TGCAGCGTTGGACAGCCCAATCAGCCCCAGCATTTT. Translation gives CSVGQPNQPQHF.

This clonotype was seen ten or more times. V usage is TRBV3-1 and J usage is TRBJ2-3; maybe TRBD2 (6 bases). Looked up from germline, CDR1 is LGHDT and CDR2 is YNNKEL (reference sequence). With 1 base removed from V and 2 bases from J, the gap between germline ends came to 10 bases. This CDR3 region has 15 residues. Here the CDR3 DNA reads TGTGCCAGCAGCCAAGGGTTAGCGGCCACAGATACGCAGTATTTT. This sequence encodes CASSQGLAATDTQYF.

The V gene is TRBV27, the J gene TRBJ2-7; D gene uncertain. CDR1 is MNHEY, CDR2 SMNVEV, per germline (reference sequence). Trimming shortened V by 0 bases and J by 3 bases, and 6 bases separated the two germline ends. This CDR3 region has 13 residues. DNA of the CDR3: TGTGCCAGCAGTTTATCGAGGCTCTACGAGCAGTACTTC. This gives the protein CASSLSRLYEQYF.

The sample holds many counts of this clonotype. The V gene is TRBV5-5, the J gene TRBJ1-5; 9 nucleotides align to TRBD1. In germline, CDR1 is SGHKS, CDR2 YYEKEE (reference sequence). Unmatched junction bases numbered 2, after V lost 4 bases and J lost 3 bases. This CDR3 spans 14 amino acids. The CDR3 protein is CASSRQGVNQPQHF. The DNA of the CDR3 is TGTGCCAGCAGCAGACAGGGGGTCAATCAGCCCCAGCATTTT.

This clonotype was counted at least ten times. V usage is TRBV11-2 and J usage is TRBJ1-6; TRBD1 aligns across 9 bases. The junction had 7 bases not matched to a gene; V was cut back by 2 bases and J by 8 bases. The germline V gene has CDR1 SGHAT and CDR2 FQNNGV. This CDR3 spans 16 amino acids. In nucleotides, the CDR3 is TGTGCCAGCAGCTTATATGAGGACAGGGGATATTCACCCCTCCACTTT. It codes for CASSLYEDRGYSPLHF.

This clonotype showed up many times. The chain uses TRBV10-3 and TRBJ1-2, with D maybe TRBD1 (6 bases). V lost 0 bases and J lost 5, with 13 bases in between. Germline CDR1 ENHRY, CDR2 SYGVKD. The CDR3 loop spans 15 amino acids. CDR3 residues: CAISESQGYQYGYTF. The CDR3 DNA reads as TGTGCCATCAGTGAGTCACAGGGTTACCAATATGGCTACACCTTC.

The V gene is TRBV3-1, the J gene TRBJ1-2; D remains ambiguous. CDR1 LGHDT and CDR2 YNNKEL come from the germline V gene (reference sequence). Trimming pared 2 bases from V and 4 bases from J, leaving 11 bases between. The CDR3 extends over 14 amino acids. CDR3 sequence reads: CASSQQTVGYGYTF. The CDR3 coding sequence is TGTGCCAGCAGCCAACAGACGGTCGGCTATGGCTACACCTTC.

Of note for this clonotype: One end of the junction is discordant with germline, which a read error may explain. The rearrangement links TRBV12-3 or TRBV12-4 to TRBJ2-1; maybe TRBD2 (7 bases). CDR3 length: 16 residues. CDR3 sequence (DNA): TGTGCCAGCAGTTGGGGGGGGCACGTGGAGGGCAATAAGCAGTTCTTC. Its protein product is CASSWGGHVEGNKQFF.

This clonotype was detected many times. J is TRBJ1-2 and V is TRBV7-2; D is ambiguous. Trimming took 1 base from V and 4 from J, leaving 10 bases between them. This CDR3 is 14 amino acids long. The germline V gene has CDR1 SGHTA and CDR2 FQGNSA. The CDR3 here is CASSLGQPGYGYTF. In nucleotides, the CDR3 is TGTGCCAGCAGCTTAGGGCAGCCCGGCTATGGCTACACCTTC.

This clonotype occurred many times. Mismatch with germline at one junction end may stem from a read error. This chain links TRBV14 with TRBJ2-7, with TRBD2 matching over 8 bases. CDR3 length equals 13 residues. Per the germline V gene, CDR1 is SGHDN and CDR2 is FVKESK. The CDR3 sequence: CASSQDALAGPSF. As DNA, the CDR3 is TGTGCCAGCAGCCAAGATGCCCTAGCGGGCCCTAGCTTC.

In its sample, this clonotype was seen many times. The V and J genes are TRBV7-2 and TRBJ2-1; TRBD1 or TRBD2 may be the D gene (5 bases each). V dropped 5 bases and J dropped 7 bases, with 18 bases sitting between them. Germline V gene lookup returns CDR1 SGHTA and CDR2 FQGNSA. The CDR3 sequence is 15 residues long. The CDR3 spells CASSPADGGRNEQFF. The CDR3 region has the DNA TGTGCCAGCAGCCCTGCTGATGGGGGAAGGAATGAGCAGTTCTTC.

The chain couples TRBV5-1 to TRBJ2-3; the D gene is possibly TRBD2 (6 bases). Germline V gene lookup returns CDR1 SGHRS and CDR2 YFSETQ. This CDR3 contains 15 residues. Trimming pared 0 bases from V and 3 bases from J, leaving 11 bases between. CDR3 nucleotide sequence: TGCGCCAGCAGCTTGGACGGGAGAGGGACAGATACGCAGTATTTT. Translating gives CASSLDGRGTDTQYF. The variable domain in full, with the rest retrieved from reference TRBV5-1 and TRBJ2-3, is KAGVTQTPRYLIKTRGQQVTLSCSPISGHRSVSWYQQTPGQGLQFLFEYFSETQRNKGNFPGRFSGRQFSNSRSEMNVSTLELGDSALYLCASSLDGRGTDTQYFGPGTRLTVL.